The clone carrying this T cell receptor (beta chain) was found a few times. From RNA transcripts, TCR beta CDR3 regions were amplified. The TCR CDR3 first-round RT-PCR relied on the HTBI primer set. TCRdb reanalysed the multiplex PCR reads using MiXCR and keeps one entry per CDR3 protein. The top ten hold over 8% of the sample, which has roughly 800,000 distinct CDR3 sequences, roughly 40% seen once. The entry originates in a study of T cells in Graves' hyperthyroidism and ophthalmopathy. On the study more broadly: Peripheral blood samples were taken at initial diagnosis, prior to any treatment.

Patients aged 18 to 65 with hyperthyroidism were newly diagnosed, with duration under 2 months. Investigators excluded patients with uncontrolled infection, other autoimmune disease, pregnancy or lactation. The V and J ends lost 0 bases and 6 bases, in that order; junction bases with no gene match: 7. The V gene's germline CDR1 is SGDLS and CDR2 YYNGEE. The CDR3 covers 15 residues. This chain links TRBV9 with TRBJ2-7; TRBD1 aligns across 9 bases. The specimen was blood. The TCR sequence derives from a man aged 18 to 29 with Graves' hyperthyroidism. This CDR3 reads CASSVGAQGASEQYF. For the CDR3, the DNA is TGTGCCAGCAGCGTAGGGGCACAGGGGGCGAGCGAGCAGTACTTC.